These 28 T cell receptor beta chains came from one sample sequenced in a study of blood T cell repertoires in COVID-19 (dated by TCRdb to 2018 to 2021). Receptors were amplified or captured by the immunoSEQ multiplex PCR assay. Held by TCRdb, this immuneACCESS table contains in-frame sequences only and omits some clones. Under half of the omission traces to an unresolved V gene where checked; the cause of the rest is unknown. The sample table records a few hundred thousand clones; around 87% of these occur just once. The ten largest clones represent 1.3% of the sample. The source material was PBMCs or T cells enriched from blood (not recorded which). The receptor source for this set is a man aged 25-45 years who had recovered from COVID-19.

This sequence joins TRBV24-1 and TRBJ2-2, with TRBD1 identical over 8 bases. The ends lost 4 bases at V and 2 bases at J; junction bases unmatched: 5. CDR1 is KGHDR, CDR2 SFDVKD, per germline. The CDR3 is 16 amino acids. CDR3 in amino acids: CATSEGGQGNTGELFF. Written as DNA, the CDR3 is TGTGCCACCAGTGAGGGCGGACAGGGAAACACCGGGGAGCTGTTTTTT.

The chain links TRBV27 to TRBJ1-5; D is possibly TRBD1 (5 bases). V dropped 3 bases and J dropped 2 bases, with 8 bases sitting between them. Germline loops: CDR1 MNHEY, CDR2 SMNVEV (reference sequence). The CDR3 consists of 14 residues. The CDR3 loop reads CASSFREGNQPQHF. For the CDR3, the DNA is TGTGCCAGCAGTTTCAGGGAGGGCAATCAGCCCCAGCATTTT.

The count of this clone is one. Other nucleotide sequences in the sample specify the same CDR3. CDR3 sequence: CASSPGPNTEAFF. The CDR3 nucleotides are TGTGCCAGCTCACCAGGGCCGAACACTGAAGCTTTCTTT. The rearrangement links TRBV18 to TRBJ1-1, with D unclear. The V and J ends lost 2 bases and 1 base respectively, with 5 bases between them. CDR1 and CDR2 (germline): KGHSH, LQKENI. The CDR3 is 13 residues long.

This chain links TRBV20-1 with TRBJ1-3; D possibly corresponds to TRBD1 (5 bases). V shed 3 bases and J shed 2 bases, with 8 bases lying between them. Germline lookup yields CDR1 DFQATT and CDR2 SNEGSKA (reference sequence). The CDR3 sequence is 13 residues long. The CDR3 nucleotides are TGCAGTGCTAGTAGGGGCACTGGAAACACCATATATTTT. It codes for CSASRGTGNTIYF.

The CDR3 region is CASSYDTGVSYEQYF. CDR3 DNA: TGTGCCAGCAGTTACGATACAGGGGTATCCTACGAGCAGTACTTC. The V call is TRBV6-2 or TRBV6-3, the J call TRBJ2-7; 7 bases are shared with TRBD1. Germline CDR1 MNHEY, CDR2 SVGEGT. V lost 2 bases and J lost 1; bases outside the gene matches: 5. The CDR3 runs 15 residues.

The chain recombines TRBV5-1 with TRBJ1-4, with D maybe TRBD1 (5 bases). Germline V gene sequence: CDR1 SGHRS, CDR2 YFSETQ. V shed 4 bases and J shed 7 bases, with 20 bases lying between them. The CDR3 totals 16 residues. The DNA of the CDR3 is TGCGCCAGCAGCCCATTCCCGACAGTGGGCCCTGAAAAACTGTTTTTT. Translation gives CASSPFPTVGPEKLFF. The variable domain in full, completed from reference TRBV5-1 and TRBJ1-4, reads KAGVTQTPRYLIKTRGQQVTLSCSPISGHRSVSWYQQTPGQGLQFLFEYFSETQRNKGNFPGRFSGRQFSNSRSEMNVSTLELGDSALYLCASSPFPTVGPEKLFFGSGTQLSVL.

The rearrangement links TRBV7-9 to TRBJ2-1, with a possible D match to TRBD2 (5 bases). Trimming stripped 8 bases from V and 7 bases from J, with 9 bases between. This CDR3 is 11 amino acids long. Looked up from germline, CDR1 is SEHNR and CDR2 is FQNEAQ (reference sequence). The CDR3 nucleotides are TGTGCCAGCCCCCGAGGGAATGAGCAGTTCTTC. Translated: CASPRGNEQFF.

This chain links TRBV14 with TRBJ2-4, with 8 bases matching TRBD2. Germline CDR1 reads SGHDN; CDR2 reads FVKESK. J lost 7 bases, V lost 4 bases, and 3 bases had no gene match. The CDR3 length is 13 residues. The CDR3 region has the DNA TGTGCCAGCAGCCCCGGCGGGGGGAACATTCAGTACTTC. Translation gives CASSPGGGNIQYF.

The chain uses TRBV4-1 and TRBJ1-1; D gene uncertain. Germline V gives CDR1 MGHRA, CDR2 YSYEKL. CDR3 size: 13 residues. Deletions cut 4 bases from V and 3 bases from J, with 9 bases between. The CDR3 coding sequence is TGCGCCAGCAGCCGTACACAAGACACTGAAGCTTTCTTT. Translation gives CASSRTQDTEAFF.

The chain employs TRBV19 and TRBJ1-3; D gene ambiguous. The CDR3 covers 15 residues. Trimming took off 7 bases at V and 0 bases at J, with 13 bases between the two ends. The germline V gene encodes CDR1 LNHDA and CDR2 SQIVND (reference sequence). The CDR3 bases are TGTGCCAGTAACGAGAGGTGGAACTCTGGAAACACCATATATTTT. Its translation is CASNERWNSGNTIYF.

CDR3 loop: CAWSAAGTSQPQHF. The CDR3 DNA reads TGTGCCTGGAGTGCCGCGGGGACCAGCCAGCCCCAGCATTTT. The chain recombines TRBV30 with TRBJ1-5, with D possibly being TRBD1 (5 bases). Germline CDR1 is GTSNPN and CDR2 is SVGIG (reference sequence). Trimming took off 1 base at V and 7 bases at J, with 14 bases between the two ends. The CDR3 extends over 14 amino acids.

This chain links TRBV18 with TRBJ1-1; D call uncertain. The CDR3 totals 13 residues. Germline V gene lookup returns CDR1 KGHSH and CDR2 LQKENI. The V and J ends lost 6 bases and 4 bases respectively, with 12 bases between them. The DNA for the CDR3 is TGTGCCAGCTCCCGCGACTTGAGCACTGAAGCTTTCTTT. Translated: CASSRDLSTEAFF.

This clone was seen once. The chain combines TRBV12-5 with TRBJ1-5; D gene ambiguous. The CDR3 covers 16 residues. Trimming pared 0 bases from V and 1 base from J, leaving 10 bases between. Germline CDR1 LGHNT, CDR2 FRNRAP. The CDR3 spells CASGLVLGQSNQPQHF. CDR3 DNA: TGTGCTAGTGGTTTGGTACTAGGTCAGAGCAATCAGCCCCAGCATTTT.

The chain links TRBV25-1 to TRBJ2-3; D is perhaps TRBD1 (6 bases). CDR1 and CDR2 (germline): MGHDK, SYGVNS. CDR3 size: 14 residues. Trimming removed 2 bases at V and 4 bases at J, with 10 bases between. Here the CDR3 DNA reads TGTGCCAGCAGTGAAAACAGGGTTTCAGATACGCAGTATTTT. Residues: CASSENRVSDTQYF.

This chain links TRBV14 with TRBJ1-2; no reliable D call. Per the germline V gene, CDR1 is SGHDN and CDR2 is FVKESK. Between the trimmed V and J ends, which lost 4 bases and 7 bases, there was a span of 10 bases. CDR3 length: 12 amino acids. The CDR3 here is CASSPSFGGYTF. Here the CDR3 DNA reads TGTGCCAGCAGCCCGAGCTTTGGTGGCTACACCTTC.

The chain carries TRBV27 and TRBJ1-2; no clear D. With 0 bases removed from V and 0 bases from J, the gap between germline ends came to 5 bases. CDR3 size: 14 residues. CDR1 MNHEY and CDR2 SMNVEV come from the germline V gene (reference sequence). CDR3 DNA sequence: TGTGCCAGCAGTTTATCGGGCCCTAACTATGGCTACACCTTC. Amino acids: CASSLSGPNYGYTF.

The CDR3 sequence: CASSPLSGGMNTGELFF. The CDR3 region has the DNA TGTGCCAGCAGCCCCCTCTCGGGGGGGATGAACACCGGGGAGCTGTTTTTT. V gene TRBV5-6 combines with J gene TRBJ2-2; the match to TRBD2 covers 8 bases. The CDR3 sequence is 17 residues long. Germline assignment: CDR1 SGHDT and CDR2 YYEEEE. J gave up 1 base and V 4 bases, and 9 bases lay outside the gene matches.

This chain links TRBV18 with TRBJ2-7; 8 bases map to TRBD1. Germline CDR1 is KGHSH and CDR2 is LQKENI. The J segment lost 6 bases and the V segment lost 6 bases, leaving 10 bases of the junction unmatched. This CDR3 region has 14 residues. In DNA form, the CDR3 reads TGTGCCAGCTCCGCCCAGGCAGGGGGCCTCGAGCAGTACTTC. It encodes CASSAQAGGLEQYF.

The chain uses TRBV5-6 and TRBJ1-4; 7 nucleotides align to TRBD1. Unmatched junction bases numbered 4, after V lost 4 bases and J lost 4 bases. Looked up from germline, CDR1 is SGHDT and CDR2 is YYEEEE. This CDR3 has 14 residues. In nucleotides, the CDR3 is TGTGCCAGCAGCGACGGGACAGTTAATGAAAAACTGTTTTTT. It specifies CASSDGTVNEKLFF.

The gene calls are TRBV25-1 and TRBJ1-5; perhaps TRBD1 as D (6 bases). In germline, CDR1 is MGHDK, CDR2 SYGVNS. The CDR3 has 14 amino acids. V dropped 5 bases and J dropped 3 bases, with 11 bases sitting between them. The CDR3 spells CASSPRDNNQPQHF. The CDR3 bases are TGTGCCAGCAGTCCCCGGGACAACAATCAGCCCCAGCATTTT.

The chain couples TRBV19 to TRBJ1-5, with 8 bases aligning to TRBD1. CDR3 size: 14 residues. The germline V gene has CDR1 LNHDA and CDR2 SQIVND (reference sequence). Trimming took 7 bases from V and 6 from J; bases not matched to a gene: 8. This chain's CDR3 is CASNQDREAQPQHF. CDR3 nucleotides: TGTGCCAGTAACCAGGACAGGGAGGCTCAGCCCCAGCATTTT.

V usage is TRBV11-2 and J usage is TRBJ1-2, with D possibly TRBD1 on 5 matching bases. The germline gives CDR1 SGHAT, CDR2 FQNNGV. The CDR3 covers 13 residues. Trimming removed 4 bases from V and 4 bases from J, with 10 bases in between. CDR3 loop: CASSSRQSYGYTF. The DNA of the CDR3 is TGTGCCAGCAGCTCGCGACAGAGCTATGGCTACACCTTC.

The rearrangement joins TRBV28 to TRBJ1-1, with 8 nucleotides matching TRBD1. The germline V gene has CDR1 MDHEN and CDR2 SYDVKM. Trimming removed 5 bases from V and 1 base from J; junction bases left unmatched: 6. The CDR3 has 15 amino acids. This chain's CDR3 is CASSPRDRKNTEAFF. For the CDR3, the DNA is TGTGCCAGCAGTCCGCGGGACAGGAAGAACACTGAAGCTTTCTTT.

The J gene is TRBJ2-5, the V gene TRBV13, with TRBD1 as a possible D gene (5 bases). The CDR3 length is 15 residues. Trimming took off 2 bases at V and 4 bases at J, with 14 bases between the two ends. CDR1 and CDR2 (germline): PRHDT, FYEKMQ (reference sequence). The CDR3 loop is CASSLFQGRSETQYF. As DNA, the CDR3 is TGTGCCAGCAGCTTATTCCAGGGAAGGTCAGAGACCCAGTACTTC.

The V and J genes are TRBV30 and TRBJ2-5; 8 positions agree with TRBD2. Trimming at V came to 2 bases and at J to 4 bases, leaving 3 bases not matched to a gene. The germline V gene encodes CDR1 GTSNPN and CDR2 SVGIG (reference sequence). This CDR3 is built from 13 residues. CDR3 sequence (DNA): TGTGCCTGGAGTAGCGGGGGTGGAGAGACCCAGTACTTC. Protein: CAWSSGGGETQYF.

The rearrangement links TRBV4-2 to TRBJ1-2; a possible D gene is TRBD1 (5 bases). This CDR3 has 18 residues. Germline values: CDR1 LGHNA, CDR2 YNFKEQ. Trimming stripped 0 bases from V and 0 bases from J, with 17 bases between. In DNA form, the CDR3 reads TGTGCCAGCAGCCAAGAGGGCTATGGGGCAGCAGCTAACTATGGCTACACCTTC. Translation gives CASSQEGYGAAANYGYTF.

The chain uses TRBV9 and TRBJ2-5; 10 bases fit TRBD2. Trimming at V came to 0 bases and at J to 4 bases, leaving 12 bases not matched to a gene. The CDR3 totals 18 residues. CDR1 and CDR2 (germline): SGDLS, YYNGEE. The CDR3, as DNA: TGTGCCAGCAGCGTAGGAACTAGCGGGGTGGGGATCGGAGAGACCCAGTACTTC. Amino acid sequence: CASSVGTSGVGIGETQYF. Filled out from reference TRBV9 and TRBJ2-5, the complete variable domain reads DSGVTQTPKHLITATGQRVTLRCSPRSGDLSVYWYQQSLDQGLQFLIQYYNGEERAKGNILERFSAQQFPDLHSELNLSSLELGDSALYFCASSVGTSGVGIGETQYFGPGTRLLVL.

This clone was observed a few times. V usage is TRBV10-3 and J usage is TRBJ1-3; 9 nucleotides agree with TRBD1. In germline, CDR1 is ENHRY, CDR2 SYGVKD. CDR3 size: 17 residues. The V segment lost 11 bases and the J segment 0 bases; nucleotides outside the gene matches: 14. The DNA of the CDR3 is TGTGCCGTCCTAGGGACAGGGCATAACTCCTCTGGAAACACCATATATTTT. This encodes CAVLGTGHNSSGNTIYF.